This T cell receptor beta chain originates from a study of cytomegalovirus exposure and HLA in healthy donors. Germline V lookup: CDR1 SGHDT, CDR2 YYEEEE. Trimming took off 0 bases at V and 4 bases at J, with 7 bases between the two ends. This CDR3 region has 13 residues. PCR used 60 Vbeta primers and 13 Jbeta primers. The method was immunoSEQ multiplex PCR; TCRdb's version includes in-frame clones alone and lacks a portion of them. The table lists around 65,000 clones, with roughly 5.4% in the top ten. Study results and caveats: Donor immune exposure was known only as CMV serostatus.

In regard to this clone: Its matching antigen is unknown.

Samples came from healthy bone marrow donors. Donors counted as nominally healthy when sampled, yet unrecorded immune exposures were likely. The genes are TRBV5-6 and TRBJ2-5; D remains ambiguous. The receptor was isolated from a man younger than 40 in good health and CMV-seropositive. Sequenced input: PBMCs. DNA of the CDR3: TGTGCCAGCAGCTTGGCTAGTGGAGAGACCCAGTACTTC. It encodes CASSLASGETQYF.